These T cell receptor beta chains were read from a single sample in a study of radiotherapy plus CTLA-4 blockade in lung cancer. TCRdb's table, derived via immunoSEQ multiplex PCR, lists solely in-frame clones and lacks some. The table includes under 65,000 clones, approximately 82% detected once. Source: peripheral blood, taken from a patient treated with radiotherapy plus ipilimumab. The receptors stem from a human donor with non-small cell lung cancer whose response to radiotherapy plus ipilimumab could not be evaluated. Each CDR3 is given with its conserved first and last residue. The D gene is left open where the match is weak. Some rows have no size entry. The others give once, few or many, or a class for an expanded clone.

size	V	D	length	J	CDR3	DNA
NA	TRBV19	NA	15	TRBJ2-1	CASSLLQFGLDEQFF	TGTGCCAGTAGTCTGTTACAGTTCGGCTTAGATGAGCAGTTCTTC
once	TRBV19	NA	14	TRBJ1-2	CASSPGDVGYGYTF	TGTGCCAGTAGTCCAGGGGATGTGGGCTATGGCTACACCTTC
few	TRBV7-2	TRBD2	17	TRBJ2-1	CASSRRTSGVNYNEQFF	TGTGCCAGCAGCCGCCGGACTAGCGGGGTGAACTACAATGAGCAGTTCTTC
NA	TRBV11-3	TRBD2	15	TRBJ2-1	CASTQGAGGNNEQFF	TGTGCCAGCACCCAGGGAGCGGGGGGGAACAATGAGCAGTTCTTC
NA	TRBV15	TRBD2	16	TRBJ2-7	CATSKRLAGEGYEQYF	TGTGCCACCAGCAAGAGGCTAGCGGGAGAGGGGTACGAGCAGTACTTC
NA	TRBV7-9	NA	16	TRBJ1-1	CASSSLLRVMNTEAFF	TGTGCCAGCAGTTCACTCCTCAGGGTCATGAACACTGAAGCTTTCTTT
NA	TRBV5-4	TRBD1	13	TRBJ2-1	CASSLPQGDEQFF	TGTGCCAGCAGCTTGCCCCAGGGGGATGAGCAGTTCTTC
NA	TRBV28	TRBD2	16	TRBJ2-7	CASSLWTSGDAYEQYF	TGTGCCAGCAGTTTATGGACTAGCGGGGACGCCTACGAGCAGTACTTC
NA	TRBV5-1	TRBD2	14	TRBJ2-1	CASSLLLAGEEQFF	TGCGCCAGCAGCTTGCTACTTGCGGGAGAAGAGCAGTTCTTC
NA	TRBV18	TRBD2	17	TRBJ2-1	CASSPPWTSGRDAGQFF	TGTGCCAGCTCACCACCCTGGACTAGCGGGAGGGACGCGGGGCAGTTCTTC
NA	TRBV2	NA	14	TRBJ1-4	CASSDSDTAEKLFF	TGTGCCAGCAGTGATTCGGACACGGCCGAAAAACTGTTTTTT
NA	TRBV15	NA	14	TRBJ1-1	CATSRDRQPTEAFF	TGTGCCACCAGCAGAGATCGACAGCCCACTGAAGCTTTCTTT
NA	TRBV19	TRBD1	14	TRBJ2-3	CASTDRGRTDTQYF	TGTGCCAGTACCGACAGGGGGCGAACAGATACGCAGTATTTT
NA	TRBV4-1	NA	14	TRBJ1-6	CASSQEQINSPLHF	TGCGCCAGCAGCCAAGAACAGATTAATTCACCCCTCCACTTT
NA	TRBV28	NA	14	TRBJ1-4	CASSSIRAPGGLFF	TGTGCCAGCAGTTCAATCCGGGCCCCCGGGGGACTGTTTTTT
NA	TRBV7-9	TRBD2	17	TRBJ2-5	CASSSFILAGGGETQYF	TGTGCCAGCAGCTCGTTCATTCTAGCGGGGGGAGGAGAGACCCAGTACTTC
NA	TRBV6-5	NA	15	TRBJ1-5	CASQRAGRGDQPQHF	TGTGCCAGCCAAAGAGCGGGGCGCGGGGATCAGCCCCAGCATTTT
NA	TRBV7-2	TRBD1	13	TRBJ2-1	CASSTLGQSQQFF	TGTGCCAGCAGCACACTGGGACAGAGTCAGCAGTTCTTC
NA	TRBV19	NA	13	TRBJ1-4	CASSIDVWQKLFF	TGTGCCAGTAGTATAGATGTCTGGCAAAAACTGTTTTTT
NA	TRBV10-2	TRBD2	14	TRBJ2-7	CASSRLAPSYEQYF	TGCGCCAGCAGTCGACTAGCGCCTTCCTACGAGCAGTACTTC
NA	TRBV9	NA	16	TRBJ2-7	CASRSFCQRVIYEQYF	TGTGCCAGCCGGTCTTTTTGTCAGCGGGTAATTTACGAGCAGTACTTC
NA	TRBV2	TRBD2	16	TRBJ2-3	CASSEGAGGWLGTQYF	TGTGCCAGCAGTGAGGGAGCGGGAGGGTGGTTGGGTACGCAGTATTTT
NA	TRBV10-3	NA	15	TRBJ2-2	CAIGNGQGNTGELFF	TGTGCCATCGGGAACGGGCAGGGGAACACCGGGGAGCTGTTTTTT
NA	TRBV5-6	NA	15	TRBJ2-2	CASFTGWVATGELFF	TGTGCCAGCTTTACGGGATGGGTGGCCACCGGGGAGCTGTTTTTT
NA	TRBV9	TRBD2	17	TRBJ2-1	CASSPRAASGGADEQFF	TGTGCCAGCAGCCCCCGAGCGGCTAGCGGGGGGGCCGATGAGCAGTTCTTC
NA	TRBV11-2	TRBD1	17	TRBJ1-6	CASSFGKGALYNSPLHF	TGTGCCAGCAGCTTTGGAAAGGGGGCTCTCTATAATTCACCCCTCCACTTT
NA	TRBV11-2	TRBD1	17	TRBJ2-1	CASSTRTGRGHYNEQFF	TGTGCCAGCAGCACCCGGACAGGCCGCGGGCACTACAATGAGCAGTTCTTC
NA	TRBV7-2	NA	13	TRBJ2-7	CASRWDLAREQYF	TGTGCCAGCAGATGGGACTTGGCGCGAGAGCAGTACTTC
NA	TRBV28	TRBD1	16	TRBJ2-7	CASSRPRDRGLHEQYF	TGTGCCAGCAGTCGACCCCGGGACAGGGGTTTACACGAGCAGTACTTC
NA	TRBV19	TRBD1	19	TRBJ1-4	CASSIRPTGGKAANEKLFF	TGTGCCAGTAGTATCCGCCCGACAGGGGGAAAGGCAGCTAATGAAAAACTGTTTTTT
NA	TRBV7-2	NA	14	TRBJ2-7	CASSPAPGPYEQYF	TGTGCCAGCAGTCCAGCGCCTGGCCCCTACGAGCAGTACTTC
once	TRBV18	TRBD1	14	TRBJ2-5	CASSPDRGTRTQYF	TGTGCCAGCTCACCAGACAGGGGTACGAGGACCCAGTACTTC
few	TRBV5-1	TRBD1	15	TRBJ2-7	CASSLDRGRSYEQYF	TGCGCCAGCAGCTTGGACAGGGGGAGATCCTACGAGCAGTACTTC
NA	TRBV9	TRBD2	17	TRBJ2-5	CASSVGVSGRARETQYF	TGTGCCAGCAGCGTAGGGGTTAGTGGGAGGGCCCGTGAGACCCAGTACTTC
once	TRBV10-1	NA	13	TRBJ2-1	CASSEVASYEQFF	TGCGCCAGCAGTGAGGTGGCCTCGTATGAGCAGTTCTTC
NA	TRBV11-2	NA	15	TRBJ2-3	CASSLDVGNTDTQYF	TGTGCCAGCAGCTTAGATGTCGGGAACACAGATACGCAGTATTTT
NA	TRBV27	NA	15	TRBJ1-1	CASSATGLGNTEAFF	TGTGCCAGCAGTGCCACAGGGTTAGGGAACACTGAAGCTTTCTTT
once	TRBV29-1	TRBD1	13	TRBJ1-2	CSVAGQGYYGYTF	TGCAGCGTGGCGGGACAGGGATACTATGGCTACACCTTC
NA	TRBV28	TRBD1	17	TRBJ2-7	CASRKGDRRMTSYEQYF	TGTGCCAGTCGAAAAGGGGACAGGCGCATGACCTCCTACGAGCAGTACTTC
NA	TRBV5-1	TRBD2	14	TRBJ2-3	CASSLAGSTDTQYF	TGCGCCAGCAGCCTAGCGGGGAGCACAGATACGCAGTATTTT
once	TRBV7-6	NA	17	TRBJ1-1	CASTLGGEGVMNTEAFF	TGTGCCAGCACCTTAGGGGGTGAGGGGGTAATGAACACTGAAGCTTTCTTT
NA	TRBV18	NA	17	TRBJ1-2	CASSPSSGGAGNYGYTF	TGTGCCAGCTCACCTAGCTCCGGGGGGGCAGGCAACTATGGCTACACCTTC
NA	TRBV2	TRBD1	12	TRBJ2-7	CASSDRAYEQYF	TGTGCCAGCTCCGACAGGGCCTACGAGCAGTACTTC
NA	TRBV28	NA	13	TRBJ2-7	CASSFPRGYEQYF	TGTGCCAGCAGTTTTCCCAGGGGCTACGAGCAGTACTTC
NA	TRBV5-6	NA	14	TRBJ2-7	CASSLGPRHYEQYF	TGTGCCAGCAGCTTGGGTCCGAGACACTACGAGCAGTACTTC
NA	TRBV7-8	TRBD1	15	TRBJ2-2	CASSLGTGVTGELFF	TGTGCCAGCAGCTTAGGGACAGGGGTGACCGGGGAGCTGTTTTTT
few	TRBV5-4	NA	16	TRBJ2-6	CASSHRGQGRANVLTF	TGTGCCAGCAGCCATAGAGGCCAGGGCCGGGCCAACGTCCTGACTTTC
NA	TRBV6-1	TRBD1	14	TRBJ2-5	CASRPGQGEETQYF	TGTGCCAGCAGGCCGGGACAGGGTGAAGAGACCCAGTACTTC
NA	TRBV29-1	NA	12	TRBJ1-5	CSVGARDQPQHF	TGCAGCGTTGGAGCGCGGGACCAGCCCCAGCATTTT
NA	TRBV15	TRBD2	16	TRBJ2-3	CATSRDLAGTTDTQYF	TGTGCCACCAGCAGGGACCTAGCGGGGACCACAGATACGCAGTATTTT
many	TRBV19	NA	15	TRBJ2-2	CASRGRRGYTGELFF	TGTGCCAGTAGGGGGAGACGGGGGTACACCGGGGAGCTGTTTTTT
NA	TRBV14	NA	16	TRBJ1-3	CASSQVGRLSGNTIYF	TGTGCCAGCAGCCAAGTAGGGAGGCTCTCTGGAAACACCATATATTTT
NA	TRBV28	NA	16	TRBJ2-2	CASSPPGHGGGGELFF	TGTGCCAGCAGTCCTCCGGGACACGGAGGAGGCGGGGAGCTGTTTTTT